This section outlines one TCR beta chain sequence together with its context. What it binds is unknown. This record comes from a study of siplizumab effects on memory and regulatory T cells. General study points: The drug siplizumab significantly decreased the alloreactive sequences that could be traced to unstimulated CD4+ memory cells.

Germline CDR1 is SGHKS and CDR2 is YYEKEE (reference sequence). V trimming: 0 bases; J trimming: 2 bases; junction bases outside the gene matches: 5. This CDR3 is built from 16 residues. Sequenced by immunoSEQ multiplex PCR; TCRdb stores in-frame clones only, minus some. Of some 96,000 clones in the sample, 91% were seen once. Sequencing was carried out using CD4+ T cells sorted from blood. The receptor's source is a human donor in good health. The chain has TRBV5-5 and TRBJ2-5; 9 bases map to TRBD2. CDR3 nucleotides: TGTGCCAGCAGCTTGGGAATAGCGGGGGTTCAAGAGACCCAGTACTTC. It specifies CASSLGIAGVQETQYF. The entire variable domain, with the rest obtained from reference TRBV5-5 and TRBJ2-5, is as follows: DAGVTQSPTHLIKTRGQQVTLRCSPISGHKSVSWYQQVLGQGPQFIFQYYEKEERGRGNFPDRFSARQFPNYSSELNVNALLLGDSALYLCASSLGIAGVQETQYFGPGTRLLVL.